The 24 T cell receptor beta chains given below trace back to one sample, sequenced in a study of shared clonotypes between healthy human individuals. TCRdb's table, derived via immunoSEQ multiplex PCR, lists solely in-frame clones and lacks some. The sample shows about 490,000 clones, around 80% of them seen only once. The sample was PBMCs. The receptors come from a woman in her thirties or forties in good health. Some clones in this sample may be carry-over from other donors' samples.

This sequence joins TRBV19 and TRBJ1-1; no definite D call. The CDR3 has 15 amino acids. Germline V lookup: CDR1 LNHDA, CDR2 SQIVND (reference sequence). The germline V and J ends were trimmed by 0 bases and 6 bases, with 14 bases remaining between them. CDR3 nucleotides: TGTGCCAGTAGTATAGAGGCCAGAGTGGCTTCTGAAGCTTTCTTT. Protein: CASSIEARVASEAFF.

The V gene is TRBV9, the J gene TRBJ2-5, with 10 positions matching TRBD1. This CDR3 is 16 amino acids long. Germline V CDR1 and CDR2: SGDLS, YYNGEE. Unmatched junction bases numbered 10, after V lost 3 bases and J lost 5 bases. CDR3 residues: CASSATGTGVDETQYF. Written as DNA, the CDR3 is TGTGCCAGCAGCGCAACAGGGACAGGGGTGGATGAGACCCAGTACTTC.

The chain carries TRBV6-1 and TRBJ1-5; 7 bases are shared with TRBD1. The length of the CDR3 is 14 residues. Germline CDR1 and CDR2: MNHNS and SASEGT. J was trimmed by 5 bases and V by 2 bases; bases with no gene match: 3. For the CDR3, the DNA is TGTGCCAGCAGTGAAAGAGGGACAGATCAGCCCCAGCATTTT. This gives the protein CASSERGTDQPQHF.

The chain joins TRBV28 to TRBJ2-7; D uncertain. In germline, CDR1 is MDHEN, CDR2 SYDVKM. The CDR3 consists of 16 residues. V lost 2 bases and J lost 0, with 14 bases in between. The CDR3 DNA follows: TGTGCCAGCAGTTTACGAGTTTTTACGGGCTCCTACGAGCAGTACTTC. Its protein product is CASSLRVFTGSYEQYF.

This clone was seen a handful of times. The rearrangement links TRBV7-9 to TRBJ2-1; TRBD2 is a possible D gene (6 bases). The CDR3 has 15 residues. V was trimmed by 5 bases and J by 0 bases, leaving 11 bases between them. Per germline, CDR1 SEHNR and CDR2 FQNEAQ (reference sequence). The CDR3 is CASSVGTFSYNEQFF. The CDR3 DNA reads TGTGCCAGCAGCGTTGGGACTTTCTCCTACAATGAGCAGTTCTTC.

The gene calls are TRBV15 and TRBJ1-5; maybe TRBD1 (6 bases). Germline V gene sequence: CDR1 LNHNV, CDR2 YYDKDF (reference sequence). V lost 8 bases, J lost 1 base, and 9 bases lay in between. This CDR3 has 13 residues. Here the CDR3 DNA reads TGTGCCACCCGAGACAGGAGCAATCAGCCCCAGCATTTT. It is translated as CATRDRSNQPQHF.

The rearrangement uses TRBV11-2 and TRBJ2-7, with 8 nucleotides matching TRBD2. This CDR3 is 14 amino acids long. Trimming removed 0 bases from V and 6 bases from J; junction bases left unmatched: 4. The germline CDR1 and CDR2 sequences are SGHAT and FQNNGV. The CDR3 protein is CASSLEVSGIEQYF. Here the CDR3 DNA reads TGTGCCAGCAGCTTAGAGGTTAGCGGGATCGAGCAGTACTTC.

The CDR3 DNA reads TGTGCCAGCAGCTTAGCGGGGGCTAGTGATGAGACCCAGTACTTC. It yields the protein CASSLAGASDETQYF. The J gene is TRBJ2-5, the V gene TRBV7-9, with TRBD1 as a possible D gene (6 bases). The CDR3 totals 15 residues. Germline lookup yields CDR1 SEHNR and CDR2 FQNEAQ (reference sequence). Deletions cut 0 bases from V and 5 bases from J, with 13 bases between. Complete variable domain (other parts from reference TRBV7-9 and TRBJ2-5): DTGVSQNPRHKITKRGQNVTFRCDPISEHNRLYWYRQTLGQGPEFLTYFQNEAQLEKSRLLSDRFSAERPKGSFSTLEIQRTEQGDSAMYLCASSLAGASDETQYFGPGTRLLVL.

This clone was counted a few times. The sample has other DNA sequences that encode this CDR3 too. This chain connects TRBV30 to TRBJ2-7; the match to TRBD1 covers 8 bases. V gave up 0 bases and J gave up 3 bases; unmatched junction bases: 4. Germline V gene data show CDR1 as GTSNPN and CDR2 as SVGIG (reference sequence). The CDR3 spans 14 residues. CDR3: CAWSVAGGGYEQYF. Written as DNA, the CDR3 is TGTGCCTGGAGTGTCGCAGGGGGCGGCTACGAGCAGTACTTC.

The chain has TRBV7-3 and TRBJ1-2; D is uncertain. The CDR3 runs to 14 residues. V was shortened by 0 bases and J by 6 bases, with 11 bases between the two germline ends. Per the germline V gene, CDR1 is SGHTA and CDR2 is FQGTGA. CDR3 sequence reads: CASSLTLASDGYTF. The CDR3, as DNA: TGTGCCAGCAGCTTAACGTTGGCCTCAGATGGCTACACCTTC.

The chain uses TRBV2 and TRBJ2-1, with unresolved D. The CDR3 length is 14 residues. V gave up 8 bases and J gave up 3 bases, with 14 bases separating them. Germline CDR1 is SNHLY and CDR2 is FYNNEI. Here the CDR3 reads CASSEVADYNEQFF. For the CDR3, the DNA is TGTGCCAGCTCAGAGGTGGCAGACTACAATGAGCAGTTCTTC.

The rearrangement links TRBV21-1 to TRBJ2-5; the DNA was not used to check the table's D call, TRBD1. TRBV21-1 is classified as a pseudogene. The CDR3 covers 17 residues. The CDR3 nucleotides are TGTGCCAGCAGCAAAGCAATATACAGGGGGATTTTGGAGACCCAGTACTTC. Translated: CASSKAIYRGILETQYF.

This clone was picked up a small number of times. The V and J genes are TRBV6-1 and TRBJ1-5; 7 bases align to TRBD1. This CDR3 spans 15 amino acids. In germline, CDR1 is MNHNS, CDR2 SASEGT. V dropped 4 bases and J dropped 1; count of bases not matched to a gene: 4. CDR3 sequence: CASSVRGRSNQPQHF. The CDR3 DNA is TGTGCCAGCAGTGTTAGGGGGCGGAGCAATCAGCCCCAGCATTTT.

This chain connects TRBV5-1 to TRBJ2-2; D may be TRBD1 (6 bases). The V end was cut by 3 bases, the J end by 5 bases, with 17 bases between. This CDR3 is 16 amino acids long. Germline V lookup: CDR1 SGHRS, CDR2 YFSETQ. CDR3 amino acids: CASSSIGQLSTGELFF. The CDR3 DNA reads as TGCGCCAGCAGCTCTATTGGACAGCTTTCTACCGGGGAGCTGTTTTTT.

Here the CDR3 reads CSASRDRARNTEAFF. The CDR3 coding sequence is TGCAGCGCCTCCCGGGACAGGGCTCGGAACACTGAAGCTTTCTTT. The chain uses TRBV29-1 and TRBJ1-1; TRBD1 matches 9 bases. The CDR3 has 15 residues. J gave up 1 base and V 7 bases, and 10 bases lay outside the gene matches. Germline V gives CDR1 SQVTM, CDR2 ANQGSEA.

V and J are TRBV6-1 and TRBJ1-3; D is unresolved. Trimming took 2 bases from V and 0 from J, leaving 14 bases between them. Germline CDR1 is MNHNS and CDR2 is SASEGT. This CDR3 contains 17 residues. The CDR3: CASSESRRAHSGNTIYF. CDR3 DNA sequence: TGTGCCAGCAGTGAATCCCGCCGGGCCCACTCTGGAAACACCATATATTTT.

Details on this clone: The same CDR3 is also encoded by other DNA sequences in this sample. The chain couples TRBV9 to TRBJ2-7, with TRBD2 matching 10 bases. Germline-derived CDR1 and CDR2 are SGDLS and YYNGEE. V lost 4 bases to trimming and J lost 1 base; unmatched junction nucleotides: 8. This CDR3 comprises 16 residues. The CDR3 DNA is TGTGCCAGCAGCCCGAGGGTAGCGGGAGGATCCTACGAGCAGTACTTC. It translates to CASSPRVAGGSYEQYF.

This sequence joins TRBV9 and TRBJ2-7, with 8 bases matching TRBD2. The ends lost 4 bases at V and 4 bases at J; junction bases unmatched: 10. Germline CDR1 is SGDLS and CDR2 is YYNGEE. CDR3 size: 15 residues. The CDR3 DNA is TGTGCCAGCAGCCCAGTAGCGGGACCCCCTTACGAGCAGTACTTC. It codes for CASSPVAGPPYEQYF.

The rearrangement links TRBV11-2 to TRBJ2-7, with TRBD1 matching over 8 bases. The ends lost 6 bases at V and 5 bases at J; junction bases unmatched: 9. Germline V gives CDR1 SGHAT, CDR2 FQNNGV. CDR3 size: 14 residues. For the CDR3, the DNA is TGTGCCAGCAGGATACAGGGGGGATTGGACGAGCAGTACTTC. Protein sequence: CASRIQGGLDEQYF.

The chain has TRBV7-8 and TRBJ2-5; D is undetermined. CDR1 and CDR2 (germline): SGHVS, FQNEAQ. The CDR3 loop spans 14 amino acids. V was shortened by 5 bases and J by 5 bases, with 15 bases between the two germline ends. CDR3 amino acids: CASSRQREIETQYF. CDR3 sequence (DNA): TGTGCCAGCAGCAGGCAAAGGGAAATCGAGACCCAGTACTTC.

The chain links TRBV28 to TRBJ2-7; 11 bases agree with TRBD2. CDR3 length equals 14 residues. In germline, CDR1 is MDHEN, CDR2 SYDVKM. V shed 2 bases and J 10 bases; nucleotides not matched to a gene: 7. For the CDR3, the DNA is TGTGCCAGCAGTTTAGATAATAGCGGGAGGGTACAGTACTTC. Amino acid sequence: CASSLDNSGRVQYF.

This clone was detected a few times. This rearrangement joins TRBV4-2 to TRBJ1-2, with TRBD1 as a possible D gene (5 bases). Trimming took off 1 base at V and 1 base at J, with 10 bases between the two ends. CDR3 length: 15 residues. CDR1 and CDR2 (germline): LGHNA, YNFKEQ. The CDR3 protein is CASSQVGANNYGYTF. CDR3 sequence (DNA): TGTGCCAGCAGCCAAGTAGGGGCTAATAACTATGGCTACACCTTC.

In regard to this clone: A read error is possible here, since a much larger clone lies one base away. The CDR3 does not end in the conserved phenylalanine or tryptophan, so this is likely a read error. The chain recombines TRBV4-1 with TRBJ1-1, with 8 bases that match TRBD1. This CDR3 is 14 amino acids long. V shed 1 base and J 4 bases; nucleotides not matched to a gene: 2. In germline, CDR1 is MGHRA, CDR2 YSYEKL. CDR3 amino acids: CASSQVDRGTEAFS. CDR3 nucleotide sequence: TGCGCCAGCAGCCAAGTTGACAGGGGCACTGAAGCTTTCTCT.

J is TRBJ1-5 and V is TRBV7-7; D might be TRBD1 (6 bases). Germline V gene data show CDR1 as SSHAT and CDR2 as FNYEAQ (reference sequence). Trimming took 5 bases from V and 9 from J, leaving 14 bases between them. This CDR3 contains 13 residues. CDR3 protein: CASSRDTGGPQHF. The CDR3 DNA reads as TGTGCCAGCAGCCGGGACACCGGGGGGCCCCAGCATTTT.